Presented here are 10 T cell receptor beta chains from one specimen sequenced in a study of PD-L1 blockade in urothelial cancer. Method: immunoSEQ multiplex PCR; TCRdb's copy keeps in-frame clones and lacks some. The sample yields 30,000 to 40,000 clones, 70% to 90% seen once. Documented time point: pretreatment peripheral blood. This specimen consisted of PBMCs, obtained around atezolizumab (anti-PD-L1) treatment. The receptors shown here come from an elderly man with urothelial cancer.

This rearrangement joins TRBV5-4 to TRBJ2-2, with 10 positions matching TRBD2. CDR3 length equals 15 residues. V gave up 4 bases and J gave up 4 bases; unmatched junction bases: 4. Germline assignment: CDR1 SGHNT and CDR2 YYREEE (reference sequence). CDR3 bases: TGTGCCAGCAGCGCCTCTAGCGGGGGCACCGGGGAGCTGTTTTTT. It translates to CASSASSGGTGELFF.

The rearrangement joins TRBV5-4 to TRBJ2-7, with D perhaps TRBD1 (6 bases). Germline V gene sequence: CDR1 SGHNT, CDR2 YYREEE (reference sequence). The CDR3 covers 16 residues. Between the trimmed V and J ends, which lost 4 bases and 2 bases, there was a span of 19 bases. CDR3 protein: CASSLFIQGQTYEQYF. CDR3 DNA sequence: TGTGCCAGCAGCCTCTTCATACAGGGCCAGACCTACGAGCAGTACTTC.

The rearrangement links TRBV10-2 to TRBJ2-3; D uncertain. Germline loops: CDR1 WSHSY, CDR2 SAAADI. CDR3 size: 15 residues. V was clipped by 6 bases and J by 0 bases, with 13 bases between them. CDR3 residues: CASSRSSTSTDTQYF. CDR3 DNA sequence: TGCGCCAGCAGCCGTAGCAGCACTAGCACAGATACGCAGTATTTT.

This clone was counted once. The chain recombines TRBV5-1 with TRBJ2-5; D possibly corresponds to TRBD1 (6 bases). The ends were cut back, 0 bases at V and 1 base at J, with 13 bases in the middle. The CDR3 is 16 residues long. Germline V gene data show CDR1 as SGHRS and CDR2 as YFSETQ. The CDR3 loop reads CASSLGGRGTQETQYF. In DNA, the CDR3 is TGCGCCAGCAGCTTGGGAGGTAGGGGGACCCAAGAGACCCAGTACTTC.

This clone was found a few times. The chain uses TRBV15 and TRBJ1-1; TRBD1 might be the D (5 bases). Trimming took 5 bases from V and 0 from J, leaving 13 bases between them. Per the germline V gene, CDR1 is LNHNV and CDR2 is YYDKDF (reference sequence). This CDR3 comprises 15 residues. The CDR3: CATSPQLTVNTEAFF. CDR3 in DNA: TGTGCCACCAGCCCTCAGTTGACAGTGAACACTGAAGCTTTCTTT.

The chain carries TRBV30 and TRBJ2-3; D not certain. The V and J ends lost 2 bases and 6 bases respectively, with 9 bases between them. This CDR3 has 12 residues. From germline, CDR1 is GTSNPN and CDR2 SVGIG (reference sequence). As DNA, the CDR3 is TGTGCCTGGAGTAGGTACGGGGATACGCAGTATTTT. Translated: CAWSRYGDTQYF. Using reference TRBV30 and TRBJ2-3 for the parts outside the CDR3, the full variable domain is SQTIHQWPATLVQPVGSPLSLECTVEGTSNPNLYWYRQAAGRGLQLLFYSVGIGQISSEVPQNLSASRPQDRQFILSSKKLLLSDSGFYLCAWSRYGDTQYFGPGTRLTVL.

The chain is built from TRBV7-9 and TRBJ1-2, with D perhaps TRBD1 (5 bases). Germline values: CDR1 SEHNR, CDR2 FQNEAQ (reference sequence). The CDR3 has 14 residues. V shed 3 bases and J shed 4 bases, with 12 bases lying between them. CDR3 in amino acids: CASSFDSSSYGYTF. CDR3 bases: TGTGCCAGCAGCTTTGACAGTTCATCCTATGGCTACACCTTC. The full variable domain, its missing parts supplied by reference TRBV7-9 and TRBJ1-2, is DTGVSQNPRHKITKRGQNVTFRCDPISEHNRLYWYRQTLGQGPEFLTYFQNEAQLEKSRLLSDRFSAERPKGSFSTLEIQRTEQGDSAMYLCASSFDSSSYGYTFGSGTRLTVV.

The chain has TRBV1 and TRBJ2-7; TRBD1, as called in the table, went unchecked against the DNA. TRBV1 is flagged as a pseudogene. The CDR3 is 15 residues long. This CDR3 reads CTSSQDQVCSYEQYF. The CDR3 coding sequence is TGCACCAGCAGCCAAGATCAGGTTTGCTCCTACGAGCAGTACTTC.

The CDR3 DNA is TGTGCCAGCAGCAGACCGGGACTAGCGGGACTAGAGACCCAGTACTTC. Protein product: CASSRPGLAGLETQYF. The chain has TRBV7-2 and TRBJ2-5; 13 bases fit TRBD2. This CDR3 has 16 amino acids. The germline CDR1 and CDR2 sequences are SGHTA and FQGNSA. J gave up 4 bases and V 5 bases, and 7 bases lay outside the gene matches.

The V and J genes are TRBV2 and TRBJ2-1; 7 bases align to TRBD2. V lost 6 bases and J lost 6; bases outside the gene matches: 11. The CDR3 is 15 amino acids. The germline V gene encodes CDR1 SNHLY and CDR2 FYNNEI. The DNA of the CDR3 is TGTGCCAGCAGACAAGAGCGGGATTTACTCAATGAGCAGTTCTTC. It translates to CASRQERDLLNEQFF.